This T cell receptor (beta chain) derives from a study of CD8+CD57+ T cells in acquired aplastic anemia. Template material for TCR beta VDJ and CDR3 profiling consisted of genomic DNA. MiXCR, applied by TCRdb to the reads, yields one record per CDR3 protein. The data show roughly 200,000 distinct CDR3 sequences, more than 60% seen once. The CDR3 runs 13 residues. Trimming took 8 bases from V and 6 from J; bases not matched to a gene: 12. Germline V gives CDR1 DFQATT, CDR2 SNEGSKA (reference sequence). Whoever was chosen for sequencing had shown CD8+CD57+ cell expansion by flow cytometry. Material for sequencing was sorted CD4+, CD8+, or CD8+CD57+ T cells (not recorded which) from PBMCs. This chain uses TRBV20-1 with TRBJ2-7, with 8 positions matching TRBD1. This TCR derives from a human donor with aplastic anemia. The CDR3 DNA reads TGCAGTACTTTTTGGGGCAGGGGGCCCGAGCAGTACTTC. Its protein is CSTFWGRGPEQYF.